This T cell receptor beta chain was found in a study of shared clonotypes between healthy human individuals. About the research overall: Per-donor plates numbered three CD4 naive, three CD4 memory, two CD8 naive and one CD8 memory. Whole-study findings and limits: Sampling involved blood alone; tissue repertoires likely differ. Naive subsets, compared against memory subsets, generally had larger estimated richness values.

V was pared by 1 base and J by 6 bases, with 4 bases between. The CDR3 totals 12 residues. Germline V lookup: CDR1 SNHLY, CDR2 FYNNEI. Comments on this clone: Its target is not known. The same CDR3 arises from other DNA sequences in this sample as well.

The run depth of the assay was deep. The assay was immunoSEQ multiplex PCR, and TCRdb's table has in-frame clones only and misses some. This sample yields 2,500,000 or so clones, of which 92% are seen a single time; 0.3% to 0.45% belongs to the top ten. This TCR was sampled from a man in his late teens or twenties in good health. Some clones in this sample may be carry-over from other donors' samples. The chain joins TRBV2 to TRBJ1-5, with D uncertain. Source material: naive CD4+ T cells from PBMCs. Subset given: CD45RA+ positively selected. Here the CDR3 reads CASSEGFQPQHF. CDR3 sequence (DNA): TGTGCCAGCAGTGAAGGTTTTCAGCCCCAGCATTTT.